One and the same sample provided the 21 T cell receptor beta chains below, sequenced in a study of shared clonotypes between healthy human individuals. Sequencing used immunoSEQ multiplex PCR; TCRdb keeps in-frame clones, though not all of them. The profile shows about 600,000 clones, almost 97% of them singletons. Sequencing was performed on naive CD4+ T cells sorted from blood. The sample's subset: CD45RA+ positively selected. The origin of the receptors is a woman in her twenties or thirties in good health.

This rearrangement joins TRBV4-1 to TRBJ2-7; the match to TRBD1 covers 9 bases. CDR1 is MGHRA, CDR2 YSYEKL, per germline. Unmatched junction bases numbered 11, after V lost 2 bases and J lost 6 bases. The CDR3 loop spans 16 amino acids. CDR3 in DNA: TGCGCCAGCAGCCAATCTCTTATGGACAGGGGTACCGAGCAGTACTTC. It translates to CASSQSLMDRGTEQYF.

This rearrangement joins TRBV19 to TRBJ2-2; D may match TRBD1 or TRBD2 (5 bases each). V dropped 3 bases and J dropped 4 bases, with 6 bases sitting between them. Germline-derived CDR1 and CDR2 are LNHDA and SQIVND (reference sequence). The CDR3 runs 13 residues. Here the CDR3 DNA reads TGTGCCAGTAGTATCGGGGCCACCGGGGAGCTGTTTTTT. Its protein is CASSIGATGELFF.

The chain employs TRBV19 and TRBJ2-3, with D perhaps matching TRBD1 (6 bases). The length of the CDR3 is 15 residues. Looked up from germline, CDR1 is LNHDA and CDR2 is SQIVND (reference sequence). V dropped 3 bases and J dropped 0 bases, with 10 bases sitting between them. The CDR3 DNA reads as TGTGCCAGTAGTATGGGGGCTTCCAGCACAGATACGCAGTATTTT. It yields the protein CASSMGASSTDTQYF.

The CDR3 spells CASSLDSGGAGNTIYF. In DNA, the CDR3 is TGCGCCAGCAGCTTGGATTCGGGGGGCGCTGGAAACACCATATATTTT. The J gene is TRBJ1-3, the V gene TRBV5-1, with D maybe TRBD1 (6 bases). Germline CDR1 and CDR2: SGHRS and YFSETQ. Trimming removed 0 bases from V and 2 bases from J, with 12 bases in between. CDR3 size: 16 residues. The full variable domain, rest sourced from reference TRBV5-1 and TRBJ1-3, is KAGVTQTPRYLIKTRGQQVTLSCSPISGHRSVSWYQQTPGQGLQFLFEYFSETQRNKGNFPGRFSGRQFSNSRSEMNVSTLELGDSALYLCASSLDSGGAGNTIYFGEGSWLTVV.

J is TRBJ2-2 and V is TRBV5-8; the D gene is possibly TRBD1 (5 bases). The V end lost 1 base, the J end lost 1 base, and 14 bases lay between the germline ends. This CDR3 has 17 residues. Germline CDR1 reads SGHTS; CDR2 reads YDEGEE. The CDR3: CASSLPGMVGNTGELFF. CDR3 in DNA: TGTGCCAGCAGCTTGCCAGGGATGGTCGGGAACACCGGGGAGCTGTTTTTT.

The rearrangement links TRBV19 to TRBJ2-3; 9 positions match TRBD2. The V gene's germline CDR1 is LNHDA and CDR2 SQIVND (reference sequence). The J segment lost 5 bases and the V segment lost 0 bases, leaving 6 bases of the junction unmatched. The CDR3 loop spans 16 amino acids. CDR3 DNA: TGTGCCAGTAGTATAGATAGCCTAGCGGGACGAGATACGCAGTATTTT. Encoded protein: CASSIDSLAGRDTQYF.

The V gene is TRBV2, the J gene TRBJ1-5, with unresolved D. V was cut by 3 bases and J by 7 bases, with 13 bases left in between. Germline CDR1 SNHLY, CDR2 FYNNEI. This CDR3 contains 14 residues. CDR3 sequence reads: CASSDGVYNQPQHF. The CDR3 DNA follows: TGTGCCAGCAGTGACGGCGTTTATAACCAGCCCCAGCATTTT.

This chain uses TRBV7-3 with TRBJ2-7; tentative D call: TRBD2 (5 bases). The V gene lost 4 bases and the J gene lost 12 bases, with 31 bases spanning the gap. The CDR3 is 17 residues long. CDR1 and CDR2 from the germline V gene are SGHTA and FQGTGA. This CDR3 is CASSSRPVDSVTSGRYF. The CDR3 DNA sequence: TGTGCCAGCAGCTCTCGGCCAGTGGACTCTGTCACGTCGGGGAGGTACTTC.

This rearrangement joins TRBV5-6 to TRBJ2-2; 7 positions agree with TRBD2. With 2 bases clipped from V and 3 bases from J, the junction kept 4 bases outside the gene matches. Germline values: CDR1 SGHDT, CDR2 YYEEEE. There are 15 residues in the CDR3. CDR3 sequence (DNA): TGTGCCAGCAGCTTCCCGGGGGGTCACACCGGGGAGCTGTTTTTT. It yields the protein CASSFPGGHTGELFF.

The chain carries TRBV2 and TRBJ2-5; TRBD2 might be the D (6 bases). TRBJ2-7 explains the end of the DNA better; the J call may be wrong. Germline V gives CDR1 SNHLY, CDR2 FYNNEI. CDR3 size: 12 residues. This CDR3 is CANKEGKYEQYF. CDR3 sequence (DNA): TGTGCCAACAAGGAGGGGAAATACGAGCAGTACTTC.

This chain joins TRBV15 and TRBJ2-5, with 9 nucleotides matching TRBD1. Per germline, CDR1 LNHNV and CDR2 YYDKDF (reference sequence). V shed 0 bases and J 5 bases; nucleotides not matched to a gene: 7. This CDR3 region has 16 residues. The CDR3 nucleotides are TGTGCCACCAGCAGAGAGACAGGGGGACCGGGCGAGACCCAGTACTTC. Translated: CATSRETGGPGETQYF.

This chain links TRBV11-2 with TRBJ1-2; D perhaps matches TRBD1 (5 bases). In germline, CDR1 is SGHAT, CDR2 FQNNGV. V was trimmed by 5 bases and J by 8 bases, leaving 18 bases between them. The CDR3 is made up of 14 amino acids. The CDR3 is CASSPFLSGRGYTF. DNA for the CDR3: TGTGCCAGCAGCCCCTTCCTCTCAGGGAGAGGCTACACCTTC.

The V call is TRBV2, the J call TRBJ2-7; 7 bases agree with TRBD1. With 2 bases clipped from V and 5 bases from J, the junction kept 9 bases outside the gene matches. CDR3 length: 15 residues. Germline values: CDR1 SNHLY, CDR2 FYNNEI. The CDR3 is CASSERGQVRDEQYF. Here the CDR3 DNA reads TGTGCCAGCAGTGAAAGGGGGCAGGTTAGGGACGAGCAGTACTTC.

This rearrangement joins TRBV28 to TRBJ2-7; D tentatively fits TRBD1 or TRBD2 (5 bases each). CDR1 is MDHEN and CDR2 is SYDVKM in the germline V gene. This CDR3 is 13 amino acids long. The V gene lost 7 bases and the J gene lost 2 bases, with 12 bases spanning the gap. CDR3 protein: CASTRDRAYEQYF. For the CDR3, the DNA is TGTGCCAGCACCAGGGACCGAGCCTACGAGCAGTACTTC.

The chain carries TRBV5-4 and TRBJ1-2; D is undetermined. V was cut by 3 bases and J by 1 base, with 13 bases left in between. Germline CDR1 is SGHNT and CDR2 is YYREEE (reference sequence). The CDR3 has 15 amino acids. This CDR3 is CASSWGGRSNYGYTF. CDR3 bases: TGTGCCAGCAGCTGGGGTGGCAGGAGTAACTATGGCTACACCTTC. The full variable domain, its missing parts supplied by reference TRBV5-4 and TRBJ1-2, is ETGVTQSPTHLIKTRGQQVTLRCSSQSGHNTVSWYQQALGQGPQFIFQYYREEENGRGNFPPRFSGLQFPNYSSELNVNALELDDSALYLCASSWGGRSNYGYTFGSGTRLTVV.

The chain uses TRBV5-4 and TRBJ2-7; 10 nucleotides line up with TRBD1. V lost 5 bases and J lost 1; bases outside the gene matches: 9. The germline CDR1 and CDR2 sequences are SGHNT and YYREEE (reference sequence). This CDR3 is 16 amino acids long. The CDR3 bases are TGTGCCAGCAGTGACCCTTTGGGACAGGGGTCCTACGAGCAGTACTTC. This encodes CASSDPLGQGSYEQYF. Based on the CDR3 plus reference TRBV5-4 and TRBJ2-7, the full variable domain is ETGVTQSPTHLIKTRGQQVTLRCSSQSGHNTVSWYQQALGQGPQFIFQYYREEENGRGNFPPRFSGLQFPNYSSELNVNALELDDSALYLCASSDPLGQGSYEQYFGPGTRLTVT.

This clone was seen only a few times. This sequence joins TRBV11-2 and TRBJ2-7, with D tentatively TRBD1 or TRBD2 (5 bases each). CDR1 and CDR2 (germline): SGHAT, FQNNGV. Trimming cost V 4 bases and J 7 bases, with 20 bases left between them. The CDR3 runs to 15 residues. The CDR3: CASSSSWGIEREQYF. The DNA for the CDR3 is TGTGCCAGCAGCTCCTCCTGGGGGATTGAACGAGAGCAGTACTTC.

The chain is built from TRBV9 and TRBJ2-4; 7 bases map to TRBD2. The CDR3 loop spans 13 amino acids. CDR1 and CDR2 from the germline V gene are SGDLS and YYNGEE. V shed 2 bases, J shed 12 bases, and the junction held 8 bases outside the gene matches. CDR3 nucleotides: TGTGCCAGCAGCGTCCGGGCGGGAGTGACTCAGTACTTC. It codes for CASSVRAGVTQYF.

The genes are TRBV14 and TRBJ2-5; D unresolved. The V gene's germline CDR1 is SGHDN and CDR2 FVKESK. The V end was cut by 0 bases, the J end by 5 bases, with 10 bases between. This CDR3 spans 14 amino acids. The DNA for the CDR3 is TGTGCCAGCAGCCAAGATCAAATTAGGGAGACCCAGTACTTC. It specifies CASSQDQIRETQYF.

As concerns this clone: The sample has other DNA sequences that encode this CDR3 too. This chain uses TRBV5-1 with TRBJ2-6; no reliable D call. Germline V gene sequence: CDR1 SGHRS, CDR2 YFSETQ. The CDR3 consists of 16 residues. Trimming cost V 0 bases and J 0 bases, with 7 bases left between them. CDR3 bases: TGCGCCAGCAGCTTGGCCGTGGACTCTGGGGCCAACGTCCTGACTTTC. Translating it yields CASSLAVDSGANVLTF.

The chain is built from TRBV9 and TRBJ1-4; D gene unclear. Deletions cut 3 bases from V and 0 bases from J, with 9 bases between. Germline CDR1 reads SGDLS; CDR2 reads YYNGEE. The CDR3 totals 15 residues. CDR3 nucleotide sequence: TGTGCCAGCAGCGGAAACATTGCAACTAATGAAAAACTGTTTTTT. This sequence encodes CASSGNIATNEKLFF.